Listed here are 22 T cell receptor beta chains from one sample, sequenced in a study of T cell changes during pregnancy in multiple sclerosis (dated by TCRdb to between 2018 and 2021). The method behind the library was the immunoSEQ multiplex PCR assay. TCRdb's version of the immuneACCESS table is confined to in-frame rearrangements and falls short of the full clone set. An unresolved V gene accounts for under half of the shortfall where checked; the remainder is of unknown origin. Present in this sample are fewer than 25,000 clones, roughly 89% of which were seen just once. The ten largest clones take up 5.8% of the sample. The input for sequencing was CD8+ T cells from peripheral blood mononuclear cells, taken in the third trimester of pregnancy. Receptors originate from a female donor in good health, enrolled as a control in a pregnancy study.

The chain is built from TRBV7-5 and TRBJ1-1; the DNA was not compared with TRBD1, the D call given in the table. TRBV7-5 is a pseudogene locus. This CDR3 region has 11 residues. The chain's CDR3 is CARSLGAGAFF. The CDR3 nucleotides read TGTGCCAGAAGCTTAGGAGCAGGAGCTTTCTTT.

In regard to this clone: The junction and the germline gene differ at one end; a read error may be behind it. J is TRBJ2-1 and V is TRBV13, with a possible D match to TRBD2 (5 bases). This CDR3 has 15 amino acids. Germline V gene lookup returns CDR1 PRHDT and CDR2 FYEKMQ (reference sequence). The CDR3 DNA sequence: TGCGCCAGCAGCCAAGAACTGAGGGATAACAATGAGCAGTTCTTC. It specifies CASSQELRDNNEQFF.

The V gene is TRBV13, the J gene TRBJ2-5; D is unclear. This CDR3 has 14 amino acids. Trimming removed 5 bases from V and 5 bases from J, with 15 bases in between. Germline assignment: CDR1 PRHDT and CDR2 FYEKMQ (reference sequence). The CDR3: CASSQRVLRETQYF. DNA of the CDR3: TGTGCCAGCAGCCAACGCGTACTGAGGGAGACCCAGTACTTC.

The rearrangement joins TRBV11-2 to TRBJ1-5, with TRBD1 identical over 10 bases. With V trimmed by 1 base and J by 7 bases, 4 bases remained unmatched. Looked up from germline, CDR1 is SGHAT and CDR2 is FQNNGV. This CDR3 spans 15 amino acids. For the CDR3, the DNA is TGTGCCAGCAGCTTAGGTCGGGACAGGGGACAGCCCCAGCATTTT. It translates to CASSLGRDRGQPQHF.

The chain couples TRBV11-1 to TRBJ2-5, with no clear D. Germline V gene data show CDR1 as SGHAT and CDR2 as FQDESV (reference sequence). The CDR3 totals 13 residues. V shed 5 bases and J shed 2 bases, with 9 bases lying between them. The CDR3 here is CASSPGPQETQYF. The CDR3 DNA is TGTGCCAGCAGCCCTGGGCCTCAAGAGACCCAGTACTTC.

The genes are TRBV27 and TRBJ2-4; D is perhaps TRBD1 (6 bases). There are 14 residues in the CDR3. V was trimmed by 3 bases and J by 4 bases, leaving 10 bases between them. Germline CDR1 and CDR2: MNHEY and SMNVEV (reference sequence). The CDR3 nucleotides read TGTGCCAGCAGTTTGGACAGCCTAAAAAACATTCAGTACTTC. Translated: CASSLDSLKNIQYF.

V is TRBV7-6 and J is TRBJ2-3; 8 nucleotides agree with TRBD2. The CDR3 contains 16 residues. V was clipped by 1 base and J by 0 bases; unmatched bases: 3. Per germline, CDR1 SGHVS and CDR2 FNYEAQ. CDR3 nucleotide sequence: TGTGCCAGCAGCTTAGAGGCTAGCGGGAGCACAGATACGCAGTATTTT. Translated: CASSLEASGSTDTQYF.

The CDR3 nucleotides are TGTGCCAGCAGCTCCTATGGGGGGAGGCCAGCTTACAATGAGCAGTTCTTC. It codes for CASSSYGGRPAYNEQFF. The rearrangement joins TRBV7-2 to TRBJ2-1, with D maybe TRBD2 (6 bases). The CDR3 loop spans 17 amino acids. Germline assignment: CDR1 SGHTA and CDR2 FQGNSA. V gave up 4 bases and J gave up 4 bases, with 20 bases separating them.

The rearrangement links TRBV13 to TRBJ2-1, with 7 bases aligning to TRBD1. Germline loops: CDR1 PRHDT, CDR2 FYEKMQ (reference sequence). Trimming took 5 bases from V and 9 from J; bases not matched to a gene: 7. The CDR3 is 13 residues long. The CDR3 DNA follows: TGTGCCAGCAGCATCGGACAGGCGGTTGAGCAGTTCTTC. Encoded protein: CASSIGQAVEQFF.

Here the CDR3 DNA reads TGTGCCAGCAGCGCCGGGGGGGCTGGTGAGCAGTTCTTC. Encoded protein: CASSAGGAGEQFF. This rearrangement joins TRBV6-4 to TRBJ2-1; 8 nucleotides match TRBD2. Germline trimming cut 6 bases from V and 9 bases from J; bases unmatched to any gene: 7. The CDR3 is made up of 13 amino acids. In germline, CDR1 is MRHNA, CDR2 SNTAGT.

V and J are TRBV6-5 and TRBJ1-1, with D perhaps matching TRBD1 (6 bases). V dropped 5 bases and J dropped 4 bases, with 11 bases sitting between them. CDR1 and CDR2 (germline): MNHEY, SVGAGI. The CDR3 contains 13 residues. The CDR3 bases are TGTGCCAGCAGTCAGGGGATGAGCACTGAAGCTTTCTTT. As protein: CASSQGMSTEAFF.

The chain is built from TRBV19 and TRBJ1-5; a weak D match, TRBD1 (6 bases). The ends were cut back, 8 bases at V and 0 bases at J, with 11 bases in the middle. Germline V lookup: CDR1 LNHDA, CDR2 SQIVND (reference sequence). This CDR3 is built from 14 residues. The CDR3 sequence: CASGGGGSNQPQHF. The CDR3 coding sequence is TGTGCCAGTGGAGGGGGGGGTAGCAATCAGCCCCAGCATTTT.

V gene TRBV7-9 combines with J gene TRBJ2-7; maybe TRBD1 (6 bases). V was clipped by 4 bases and J by 6 bases, with 19 bases between them. The CDR3 contains 15 residues. Per germline, CDR1 SEHNR and CDR2 FQNEAQ (reference sequence). The CDR3 is CASSSLDSLFTEQYF. DNA of the CDR3: TGTGCCAGCAGCTCCCTGGACAGTCTATTTACCGAGCAGTACTTC.

This clone appeared a single time. This chain joins TRBV27 and TRBJ2-3, with D maybe TRBD2 (5 bases). The CDR3 extends over 15 amino acids. The V gene lost 4 bases and the J gene lost 2 bases, with 13 bases spanning the gap. The germline CDR1 and CDR2 sequences are MNHEY and SMNVEV (reference sequence). CDR3 in amino acids: CASSYKGEFTDTQYF. As DNA, the CDR3 is TGTGCCAGCAGTTACAAGGGAGAATTCACAGATACGCAGTATTTT.

V gene TRBV7-3 combines with J gene TRBJ2-1; D unresolved. Per the germline V gene, CDR1 is SGHTA and CDR2 is FQGTGA. This CDR3 comprises 14 residues. Trimming left V 4 bases short and J 2 bases short, with 9 bases between. The chain's CDR3 is CASSSRLPYNEQFF. Written as DNA, the CDR3 is TGTGCCAGCAGCTCGAGACTCCCCTACAATGAGCAGTTCTTC.

The gene calls are TRBV28 and TRBJ2-7; a possible D gene is TRBD1 (5 bases). Between the trimmed V and J ends, which lost 3 bases and 5 bases, there was a span of 8 bases. The germline CDR1 and CDR2 sequences are MDHEN and SYDVKM. This CDR3 spans 12 amino acids. The DNA for the CDR3 is TGTGCCAGCAGTTTGGGGCCTAACGAGCAGTACTTC. This encodes CASSLGPNEQYF.

The chain combines TRBV30 with TRBJ2-2; D possibly corresponds to TRBD1 (5 bases). Germline V gives CDR1 GTSNPN, CDR2 SVGIG (reference sequence). CDR3 size: 16 residues. Trimming stripped 0 bases from V and 2 bases from J, with 13 bases between. CDR3 sequence reads: CAWSVGWGSNTGELFF. CDR3 DNA: TGTGCCTGGAGTGTAGGGTGGGGCTCTAACACCGGGGAGCTGTTTTTT.

The J gene is TRBJ2-1, the V gene TRBV6-1; weak D call: TRBD1 (5 bases). The CDR3 is 14 residues long. Germline V gives CDR1 MNHNS, CDR2 SASEGT. Trimming shortened V by 2 bases and J by 5 bases, and 10 bases separated the two germline ends. The CDR3 nucleotides are TGTGCCAGCAGTGAACTTGACAGTCACAATGAGCAGTTCTTC. Translating gives CASSELDSHNEQFF.

This chain connects TRBV30 to TRBJ1-2; D is unresolved. Trimming stripped 3 bases from V and 1 base from J, with 18 bases between. CDR1 is GTSNPN and CDR2 is SVGIG in the germline V gene (reference sequence). This CDR3 is 16 amino acids long. The CDR3 loop reads CAWSLSPGRRNYGYTF. Written as DNA, the CDR3 is TGTGCCTGGAGCTTGAGCCCGGGGAGGCGTAACTATGGCTACACCTTC.

J is TRBJ2-7 and V is TRBV5-1, with D hard to call. The CDR3 length is 11 residues. Germline V gene sequence: CDR1 SGHRS, CDR2 YFSETQ. Trimming removed 6 bases at V and 3 bases at J, with 7 bases between. The CDR3: CASTRGYEQYF. The CDR3 DNA follows: TGCGCCAGCACAAGAGGCTACGAGCAGTACTTC. Filled out from reference TRBV5-1 and TRBJ2-7, the complete variable domain reads KAGVTQTPRYLIKTRGQQVTLSCSPISGHRSVSWYQQTPGQGLQFLFEYFSETQRNKGNFPGRFSGRQFSNSRSEMNVSTLELGDSALYLCASTRGYEQYFGPGTRLTVT.

This clone showed up just once. This sequence joins TRBV4-3 and TRBJ2-2; D is ambiguous. Between the trimmed V and J ends, which lost 0 bases and 3 bases, there was a span of 5 bases. The CDR3 is 14 residues long. Germline CDR1 and CDR2: LGHNA and YSLEER. CDR3 nucleotides: TGCGCCAGCAGCCAAGACTCTTACACCGGGGAGCTGTTTTTT. Its translation: CASSQDSYTGELFF.

This chain uses TRBV7-2 with TRBJ2-3; 9 bases map to TRBD2. J lost 2 bases, V lost 3 bases, and 9 bases had no gene match. The CDR3 has 17 residues. Germline loops: CDR1 SGHTA, CDR2 FQGNSA. CDR3 DNA: TGTGCCAGCAGCTTGTTATTAGCGGGGGTTGACACAGATACGCAGTATTTT. It yields the protein CASSLLLAGVDTDTQYF.